Listed below are T cell receptor beta chains from one sample, sequenced in a study of blood T cell repertoires in COVID-19. The assay was immunoSEQ multiplex PCR, and TCRdb's table has in-frame clones only and misses some. The table has 130,000 to 150,000 clones, roughly 79% seen once. The sample was peripheral blood. Source of these receptors: a human donor with acute or convalescent COVID-19. The donor label of this sample is uncertain. The CDR3 runs from the conserved cysteine through the conserved F or W. A D gene is named only where the DNA matches it firmly. Expanded clones get a size class; other rows say once, few or many, or leave the size out.

cdr3_aa cdr3_nt j_call d_call cdr3_length clone_size v_call
CASSPSPSQPQHF TGTGCCAGCAGCCCTTCGCCCAGTCAGCCCCAGCATTTT TRBJ1-5 NA 13 NA TRBV12-3/TRBV12-4
CASSGRAPNGGYSPLHF TGTGCCAGCAGCGGCCGGGCTCCAAACGGGGGATATTCACCCCTCCACTTT TRBJ1-6 NA 17 NA TRBV21-1
CASSLDLQGSIATNEKLFF TGTGCCAGCAGCTTAGATCTCCAGGGGTCGATTGCAACTAATGAAAAACTGTTTTTT TRBJ1-4 NA 19 NA TRBV11-2
CASTLDRGLSYEQYF TGTGCCAGCACCTTGGACAGGGGGCTGTCGTACGAGCAGTACTTC TRBJ2-7 TRBD1 15 few TRBV6-5
CASSTGDRGNEAFF TGTGCCAGCAGCACCGGGGACAGGGGAAATGAAGCTTTCTTT TRBJ1-1 TRBD1 14 few TRBV6-5
CATSMRRGGLTDTQYF TGTGCCACCAGCATGAGGAGGGGCGGACTCACAGATACGCAGTATTTT TRBJ2-3 NA 16 once TRBV15
CASSPRVSDSPLHF TGTGCCAGCTCACCAAGAGTGAGTGATTCACCCCTCCACTTT TRBJ1-6 NA 14 many TRBV18
CAWNLQGALGEKLFF TGTGCCTGGAACTTACAGGGGGCGCTTGGTGAAAAACTGTTTTTT TRBJ1-4 TRBD1 15 NA TRBV30
CASSLAGYYGYTF TGTGCCAGCAGTTTAGCCGGGTACTATGGCTACACCTTC TRBJ1-2 NA 13 few TRBV27
CASSAQGNYGYTF TGTGCCAGCAGCGCGCAGGGGAACTATGGCTACACCTTC TRBJ1-2 NA 13 few TRBV9
CASRPGHLNTEAFF TGTGCCAGCAGGCCGGGACACCTGAACACTGAAGCTTTCTTT TRBJ1-1 NA 14 once TRBV2
CASSLKQGNSPLHF TGTGCCAGCAGCTTAAAACAGGGAAATTCACCCCTCCACTTT TRBJ1-6 NA 14 NA TRBV7-9
CASSSRNRAFKGYTF TGTGCCAGCAGCTCGAGAAACAGGGCCTTTAAAGGCTACACCTTC TRBJ1-2 NA 15 few TRBV5-6
CASSLGDRASTEAFF TGCGCCAGCAGCTTGGGGGACAGGGCATCCACTGAAGCTTTCTTT TRBJ1-1 TRBD1 15 NA TRBV5-1
CASSLANGETQYF TGCGCCAGCAGCTTGGCCAACGGAGAGACCCAGTACTTC TRBJ2-5 NA 13 NA TRBV5-1
CASSPNFNSGNTIYF TGTGCCAGCAGTCCAAATTTCAACTCTGGAAACACCATATATTTT TRBJ1-3 NA 15 NA TRBV27
CASSLGQGDSSNQPQHF TGTGCCAGCAGCCTGGGACAGGGGGATAGTAGCAATCAGCCCCAGCATTTT TRBJ1-5 TRBD1 17 NA TRBV7-9
CASSLGQGFGYTF TGCGCCAGCAGCTTAGGACAGGGATTTGGCTACACCTTC TRBJ1-2 TRBD1 13 NA TRBV5-1
CASSPGQYGYTF TGTGCCAGCAGCCCAGGACAGTATGGCTACACCTTC TRBJ1-2 NA 12 NA TRBV6-5
CASSITSGYEQYF TGTGCCAGTAGTATAACATCGGGATACGAGCAGTACTTC TRBJ2-7 NA 13 few TRBV19
CASSRQGEDYGYTF TGTGCCAGCAGTCGACAGGGGGAGGACTATGGCTACACCTTC TRBJ1-2 TRBD1 14 NA TRBV6-5
CASSPQEEQPQHF TGTGCCAGCTCACCACAAGAGGAACAGCCCCAGCATTTT TRBJ1-5 NA 13 NA TRBV18
CASIWGRGRDTQYF TGTGCCAGCATCTGGGGCAGGGGGAGAGATACGCAGTATTTT TRBJ2-3 TRBD1 14 NA TRBV5-8
CALAGRTSGNTIYF TGTGCCCTGGCGGGCCGTACCTCTGGAAACACCATATATTTT TRBJ1-3 NA 14 NA TRBV11-2
CASSPGTGYQESQYF TGTGCCAGCAGTCCCGGGACAGGGTACCAAGAGTCCCAGTACTTC TRBJ2-5 TRBD1 15 NA TRBV5-4
CASSAGAGYLYGYTF TGTGCCAGCAGTGCGGGCGCGGGATACCTCTATGGCTACACCTTC TRBJ1-2 NA 15 NA TRBV27
CASSIQGASEKLFF TGTGCCAGCAGTATACAGGGGGCAAGTGAAAAACTGTTTTTT TRBJ1-4 TRBD1 14 NA TRBV2
CASSQGVRGSTDTQYF TGTGCCAGCAGCCAAGGCGTAAGGGGATCCACAGATACGCAGTATTTT TRBJ2-3 NA 16 NA TRBV3-1/TRBV3-2
CSADSSGELFF TGCAGCGCCGACTCGTCCGGGGAGCTGTTTTTT TRBJ2-2 NA 11 NA TRBV29-1
CASTSERGQGEKLFF TGTGCCAGCACCTCAGAGAGGGGGCAAGGTGAAAAACTGTTTTTT TRBJ1-4 TRBD1 15 NA TRBV2
CASSRGNTEAFF TGTGCCAGCAGCAGAGGGAACACTGAAGCTTTCTTT TRBJ1-1 NA 12 NA TRBV12-3/TRBV12-4
CASSSPGTGQNIQYF TGTGCCAGCAGTTCCCCCGGGACAGGGCAAAACATTCAGTACTTC TRBJ2-4 TRBD1 15 NA TRBV28
CASSLGGTSVSTQYF TGTGCCAGCAGCTTAGGGGGGACTAGTGTGAGTACGCAGTATTTT TRBJ2-3 TRBD2 15 NA TRBV11-3
CASSLVLGPTSTSHNEQFF TGTGCCAGCAGCTTAGTGCTGGGGCCGACGTCCACCTCCCACAATGAGCAGTTCTTC TRBJ2-1 NA 19 NA TRBV7-8
CASSRTGGAFYGYTF TGTGCCAGCAGTCGGACAGGGGGCGCTTTCTATGGCTACACCTTC TRBJ1-2 TRBD1 15 NA TRBV7-9
CASSYSIAAGGTEAFF TGTGCCAGCAGTTACTCGATAGCGGCAGGGGGCACTGAAGCTTTCTTT TRBJ1-1 TRBD1 16 NA TRBV6-5
CASSRGQGAVNYGYTF TGTGCCAGCAGCCGAGGACAGGGGGCAGTTAACTATGGCTACACCTTC TRBJ1-2 TRBD1 16 NA TRBV5-4
CASSLQEEQGSQHF TGTGCCAGCAGCCTACAGGAGGAGCAGGGGTCCCAGCATTTT TRBJ1-5 NA 14 NA TRBV16
CASSLSTVNTGELFF TGTGCCAGCAGTCTTTCAACGGTGAACACCGGGGAGCTGTTTTTT TRBJ2-2 NA 15 NA TRBV7-6
CASSHDRSYEQYF TGTGCCAGCAGCCACGACAGGTCCTACGAGCAGTACTTC TRBJ2-7 NA 13 NA TRBV4-2
CASSLGSYNEQFF TGCGCCAGCAGCCTCGGGTCCTACAATGAGCAGTTCTTC TRBJ2-1 NA 13 NA TRBV4-1
CASSFDVDAEAFF TGTGCCAGCAGTTTCGATGTAGATGCTGAAGCTTTCTTT TRBJ1-1 NA 13 NA TRBV27
CASSAFETGFGYGYTF TGTGCCAGCAGTGCGTTCGAGACAGGGTTTGGCTATGGCTACACCTTC TRBJ1-2 TRBD1 16 NA TRBV2
CASSFQGVGELFF TGTGCCAGCAGTTTCCAGGGGGTCGGGGAGCTGTTTTTT TRBJ2-2 TRBD1 13 NA TRBV27
CASSQSISGGYNEQFF TGTGCCAGCAGCCAATCTATCTCGGGGGGATACAATGAGCAGTTCTTC TRBJ2-1 TRBD2 16 NA TRBV3-1/TRBV3-2
CASSGAGNTIYF TGTGCCAGCAGCGGAGCTGGAAACACCATATATTTT TRBJ1-3 NA 12 NA TRBV9
CASSQGSRYGYTF TGTGCCAGCAGCCAAGGGAGTCGCTATGGCTACACCTTC TRBJ1-2 NA 13 NA TRBV3-1/TRBV3-2
CASSPLFNNYGYTF TGTGCCAGCAGCCCGCTATTTAATAACTATGGCTACACCTTC TRBJ1-2 NA 14 NA TRBV9
CASSRGGNEAFF TGCGCCAGCAGCCGGGGAGGAAATGAAGCTTTCTTT TRBJ1-1 NA 12 NA TRBV5-1
CASSQDNFQETQYF TGTGCCAGCAGCCAAGATAACTTCCAAGAGACCCAGTACTTC TRBJ2-5 NA 14 NA TRBV3-1/TRBV3-2
CASSPGLAGARTDTQYF TGTGCCAGCAGCCCCGGGTTGGCGGGGGCCCGCACAGATACGCAGTATTTT TRBJ2-3 NA 17 NA TRBV11-2
CASSSPGGGYTF TGCGCCAGCAGCTCGCCCGGTGGTGGCTACACCTTC TRBJ1-2 NA 12 NA TRBV5-1
CASSWRSAGYTF TGTGCCAGCAGCTGGAGAAGTGCTGGCTACACCTTC TRBJ1-2 NA 12 NA TRBV13
CSGTGSGELFF TGCAGCGGTACAGGGAGCGGGGAGCTGTTTTTT TRBJ2-2 NA 11 few TRBV29-1